This T cell receptor (beta chain) appears in the sequencing data of a study of beta chain features in type 1 diabetes. Turning to the study itself: Healthy donors resembled patients in age, gender and cell yields. All samples together contributed 100 million to 120 million sorted cells for examination. Study-level points and caveats: Patients with Type 1 diabetes showed moderately but significantly shorter TCRB CDR3s in all four CD4+ subsets.

In its sample, this clone was seen a few times. The antigen is not known. The study reverse transcribed the entire isolated RNA, so it sequenced expressed TCRB transcripts. Sequenced naive, central memory and regulatory T cell samples produced an average of about 3.57 million reads. The repertoire was sequenced with immunoSEQ multiplex PCR; TCRdb's copy has only in-frame clones and lacks some. The sample yields about 360,000 clones, roughly 13% seen once. Germline trimming cut 5 bases from V and 3 bases from J; bases unmatched to any gene: 9. The CDR3 covers 15 residues. In germline, CDR1 is SGHNT, CDR2 YYREEE (reference sequence).

The TCR originated in a man younger than 30 in good health. Source material: naive CD4+ T cells from blood. The rearrangement uses TRBV5-4 and TRBJ2-7; 9 bases map to TRBD1. The CDR3 DNA is TGTGCCAGCAGTCATTGGGACAGGGAGGACTACGAGCAGTACTTC. Its protein is CASSHWDREDYEQYF.